This T cell receptor beta chain emerged from a study of technical replicates of blood from a handful of donors. V shed 5 bases and J 1 base; nucleotides not matched to a gene: 4. Germline V lookup: CDR1 SNHLY, CDR2 FYNNEI. The CDR3 loop spans 15 amino acids. Clones were read by immunoSEQ multiplex PCR, and TCRdb kept only the in-frame ones, dropping some. The table lists about 68,000 clones, about 97% of them singletons, with over 0.2% in the top ten. The gene calls are TRBV2 and TRBJ2-5, with 10 bases identical to TRBD2. The TCR sequence derives from a human donor in good health. Sequencing was done on a sample of T cells isolated from PBMCs. CDR3 in DNA: TGTGCCAGCAGTTTAAGCGGGAGGGTCCAAGAGACCCAGTACTTC. Translated, it gives CASSLSGRVQETQYF.